Listed below are T cell receptor beta chains from one sample, sequenced in a study of T cell repertoires in cytomegalovirus infection. Their antigens are not known. TCRdb reprocessed the reads with MiXCR, giving one entry per CDR3 protein. This table has around 540,000 distinct CDR3 sequences, around 30% appearing once. The sequencing used cultured PBMCs, collected from culture after CMV antigen stimulation. All receptors derive from a human donor in good health (CMV status not recorded). Some clones in this sample may be carry-over from other donors' samples. CDR3s include the opening cysteine and the closing phenylalanine or tryptophan. D genes are given only for firm matches. Clone sizes are given selectively: once, few, many, or a class where the clone is expanded.

D,size,V,J,DNA,CDR3
TRBD2,.,TRBV11-2,TRBJ2-5,TGTGCCAGCAGCTTAGCCGCGCGGGAGGGAGAGACCCAGTACTTC,CASSLAAREGETQYF
.,.,TRBV27,TRBJ2-7,TGTGCCAGCACCCCGGGAGTTAACTCCTACGAGCAGTACTTC,CASTPGVNSYEQYF
TRBD2,.,TRBV20-1,TRBJ2-2,TGCAGTGCTCGGTCAGCCATGGGCGGGAGGGCCTTGAACACCGGGGAGCTGTTTTTT,CSARSAMGGRALNTGELFF
.,.,TRBV5-1,TRBJ1-2,TGCGCCAGCGGGATTATGACGTCCTCCAGCGGGGGCTACACCTTC,CASGIMTSSSGGYTF
TRBD1,.,TRBV19,TRBJ2-5,TGTGCCAGTAGCCCTTCGGACAGGACACAAGAGACCCAGTACTTC,CASSPSDRTQETQYF
TRBD2,few,TRBV6-5,TRBJ2-1,TGTGCCAGCAGTTACTTGGGCCTAGCGGGGAACAATGAGCAGTTCTTC,CASSYLGLAGNNEQFF
.,.,TRBV29-1,TRBJ1-2,TGCAGCGTTGAGGACGACAAAGCTAACTATGGCTACACCTTC,CSVEDDKANYGYTF
.,many,TRBV7-2,TRBJ2-1,TGTGCCAGCAGCTTAGCGGGGACGGCCTACAATGAGCAGTTCTTC,CASSLAGTAYNEQFF
TRBD2,.,TRBV30,TRBJ2-4,TGTGCCTGGAGTGGACTAGCGGTAGCCAAAAACATTCAGTACTTC,CAWSGLAVAKNIQYF
.,.,TRBV18,TRBJ1-2,TGTGCCAGCTCACCCCCAGGGTTACTTGGCTACACCTTC,CASSPPGLLGYTF
.,many,TRBV7-8,TRBJ1-1,TGTGCCAGCAGCTTACGGACTTTTGTAGCCACTGAAGCTTTCTTT,CASSLRTFVATEAFF
TRBD2,.,TRBV11-2,TRBJ2-1,TGTGCCAGCAGCTTGGTTAGCGGGAGGGCCCTCTACAATGAGCAGTTCTTC,CASSLVSGRALYNEQFF
TRBD1,.,TRBV12-3/TRBV12-4,TRBJ1-5,TGTGCCAGCAGTCCGTATACCGGGACAGGGGCAAATCAGCCCCAGCATTTT,CASSPYTGTGANQPQHF
TRBD2,.,TRBV7-8,TRBJ2-3,TGTGCCAGCAGCCATGGACTAGCGGGAGACGCAGATACGCAGTATTTT,CASSHGLAGDADTQYF
TRBD2,many,TRBV19,TRBJ2-1,TGTGCCAGTAGTACTCGACTAGCGCGTTCCTACAATGAGCAGTTCTTC,CASSTRLARSYNEQFF
.,many,TRBV7-2,TRBJ1-1,TGTGCCAGCAGCTTAGGGGGTGGGTGGGAAGCTTTCTTT,CASSLGGGWEAFF
TRBD2,.,TRBV3-1,TRBJ2-5,TGTGCCAGCAGCCAGCCGGGACTAGCGGGAGTAACTCGAGAGACCCAGTACTTC,CASSQPGLAGVTRETQYF
.,few,TRBV6-6,TRBJ1-5,TGTGCCAGCAGTTACTCCCCGGGGAGAAGGGTCAATCAGCCCCAGCATTTT,CASSYSPGRRVNQPQHF
.,.,TRBV10-3,TRBJ2-1,TGTGCCATCAGAACCGGGACCCTTTACAATGAGCAGTTCTTC,CAIRTGTLYNEQFF
.,.,TRBV19,TRBJ2-3,TGTGCCAGTAGTCTAACGGGACGCGGAACCTCAGATACGCAGTATTTT,CASSLTGRGTSDTQYF
TRBD2,.,TRBV18,TRBJ2-3,TGTGCCAGCTCACCGCAGCCAGCGGGAAACGCAGATACGCAGTATTTT,CASSPQPAGNADTQYF
TRBD1,.,TRBV7-3,TRBJ1-1,TGTGCCAGCAGCTTAATTCGCACAGGGGGCGAGATTGGAGCTTTCTTT,CASSLIRTGGEIGAFF
TRBD2,few,TRBV4-1,TRBJ2-1,TGCGCCAGCAGCGGATTAGCGGGGGAGAGCTCCTACAATGAGCAGTTCTTC,CASSGLAGESSYNEQFF
TRBD2,many,TRBV7-2,TRBJ2-5,TGTGCCAGCAGCTTATATGAGCGGGGGAGGGAGACCCAGTACTTC,CASSLYERGRETQYF
.,.,TRBV7-9,TRBJ2-1,TGTGCCAGCAGCTTGGCACAGGGGGCGAGGATAGCGGGAATTTACAATGAGCAGTTCTTC,CASSLAQGARIAGIYNEQFF
TRBD2,.,TRBV20-1,TRBJ2-1,TGCAGTGCTAGGCTAGCGGGAGCTTTCGATGAGCAGTTCTTC,CSARLAGAFDEQFF
.,few,TRBV18,TRBJ2-5,TGTGCCAGCTCACGCATCAGTCGGGAGACCCAGTACTTC,CASSRISRETQYF
TRBD1,.,TRBV7-9,TRBJ1-1,TGTGCCAGCAGCCTACGGGACAGAGTCTCGCAGGAAGCTTTCTTT,CASSLRDRVSQEAFF
TRBD1,.,TRBV6-6,TRBJ2-1,TGTGCCAGCAGTTACGGTCACAGGGGGAGGAACGATGAGCAGTTCTTC,CASSYGHRGRNDEQFF
.,.,TRBV19,TRBJ2-3,TGTGCCAGTAGACTCAGGGTCGGCTCAGATACGCAGTATTTT,CASRLRVGSDTQYF
.,.,TRBV6-1,TRBJ1-5,TGTGCCAGCAGTGAAGCCCTTTGGGGAAGCAATCAGCCCCAGCATTTT,CASSEALWGSNQPQHF
TRBD1,.,TRBV12-3/TRBV12-4,TRBJ2-5,TGTGCCAGCAGTCGTAAAGGGACAGGGTACCAAGAGACCCAGTACTTC,CASSRKGTGYQETQYF
.,few,TRBV12-3/TRBV12-4,TRBJ1-2,TGTGCCAGCAGCCCGTGGAGTCTAGGTGGATCTGGCTACACCTTC,CASSPWSLGGSGYTF
.,many,TRBV7-8,TRBJ2-1,TGTGCCAGCAGCTTATCTCTTAATGAGCAGTTCTTC,CASSLSLNEQFF
TRBD2,many,TRBV7-6,TRBJ2-3,TGTGCCAGCAGCTTAGAGCGGGGGGGCACAGATACGCAGTATTTT,CASSLERGGTDTQYF
.,.,TRBV7-2,TRBJ2-1,TGTGCCAGCAGCTTAGTATGGGTTGAGCAGTTCTTC,CASSLVWVEQFF